This T cell receptor beta chain is from a study of OX40 agonist ivuxolimab in advanced cancers. J gave up 5 bases and V 1 base, and 7 bases lay outside the gene matches. The germline gives CDR1 SGHVS, CDR2 FNYEAQ. This CDR3 is 15 amino acids long. Whole-study results and caveats: A proportion of nonresponders additionally exhibited low normalized T-cell clonal expansion.

Some clones are missing from TCRdb's copy, which holds only in-frame ones; the method was immunoSEQ multiplex PCR. The sample shows tens of thousands of clones, approximately 90% of them seen only once. A word on this clone: Its matching antigen is unknown.

This specimen was CD4+ or CD8+ T cells sorted from blood, taken in a trial of the OX40 agonist ivuxolimab. The sequence was collected from an adult with an advanced solid tumor such as melanoma, head and neck, liver or kidney cancer. This chain connects TRBV7-6 to TRBJ2-7; 8 positions agree with TRBD1. The CDR3 here is CASSLGAGGVDEQYF. Here the CDR3 DNA reads TGTGCCAGCAGCTTAGGGGCAGGGGGCGTGGACGAGCAGTACTTC.